The T cell receptor (beta chain) described here comes from a study of T cells after yellow fever vaccination. Study-wide points: At approximately 95% for CD4 and 70% to 90% for CD8, most primary-vaccination clones showed up again after the booster. By day 5 rather than day 15, the secondary response had peaked, though it was weaker. A small proportion of clonotypes was detected in both the CD4 and CD8 compartments.

To note about this clonotype: The antigen is undetermined.

5'RACE template switching produced TCR cDNA carrying a universal primer site and UMIs. TCRdb reprocessed the 5' RACE reads via MiXCR and lists one record per CDR3 protein. Here the sample spans hundreds of thousands of distinct CDR3 sequences, 7.5% to 9% being singletons. The sequences come from PBMCs, collected on the day of the first yellow fever vaccination. This receptor was identified in a man between 18 and 29 years old who received the YFV17D yellow fever vaccine.

This CDR3 reads CASSQDPTGRRREQYF. The CDR3 nucleotides read TGCGCCAGCAGCCAAGATCCGACAGGGCGCCGGCGCGAGCAGTACTTC. The J gene is TRBJ2-7, the V gene TRBV4-3; TRBD1 aligns across 7 bases. Trimming cost V 0 bases and J 6 bases; bases outside gene matches: 11. Germline assignment: CDR1 LGHNA and CDR2 YSLEER. This CDR3 has 16 amino acids.